A selection of T cell receptor beta chains follows, all from one sample in a study of T cell responses to AZD1222 COVID-19 vaccine. The data were produced by immunoSEQ multiplex PCR, yet TCRdb's version contains in-frame clones alone and is incomplete. The sample holds 180,000 or so clones; over 90% are singletons and the top ten take approximately 4%. The sequencing used peripheral blood, collected on day 0 of AZD1222 vaccination. Source of these receptors: an adult in good health. Each CDR3 is given with its conserved first and last residue. The order of the fields is clone size, D gene, V gene, J gene, CDR3 protein, CDR3 DNA. A D gene is named only where the DNA matches it firmly. Clone size, where shown, is once, few, many, or a class for clones that have expanded.

size: NA; D: TRBD2; V: TRBV5-1; J: TRBJ2-1; CDR3: CASSVAGGYNEQFF; DNA: TGCGCCAGCAGCGTAGCGGGAGGGTACAATGAGCAGTTCTTC
size: NA; D: NA; V: TRBV7-9; J: TRBJ1-4; CDR3: CASSANNEKLFF; DNA: TGTGCCAGCAGCGCCAATAATGAAAAACTGTTTTTT
size: NA; D: TRBD2; V: TRBV27; J: TRBJ2-5; CDR3: CASSLAPGLVGETQYF; DNA: TGCGCCAGCAGTTTAGCACCGGGACTAGTAGGAGAGACCCAGTACTTC
size: NA; D: TRBD1; V: TRBV4-1; J: TRBJ1-6; CDR3: CASSQEGTGVSPLHF; DNA: TGCGCCAGCAGCCAAGAAGGGACAGGGGTGTCACCCCTCCACTTT
size: NA; D: NA; V: TRBV6-5; J: TRBJ2-2; CDR3: CASRIGSGTGELFF; DNA: TGTGCCAGCAGAATTGGTAGCGGAACCGGGGAGCTGTTTTTT
size: NA; D: TRBD1; V: TRBV4-1; J: TRBJ1-2; CDR3: CASSQTGGSYYGYTF; DNA: TGCGCCAGCAGCCAAACAGGGGGCTCATACTATGGCTACACCTTC
size: NA; D: TRBD2; V: TRBV7-2; J: TRBJ2-5; CDR3: CASSYSGGAETQYF; DNA: TGTGCCAGCAGCTATAGCGGGGGGGCTGAGACCCAGTACTTC
size: NA; D: NA; V: TRBV5-1; J: TRBJ1-1; CDR3: CASRNGAGGNTEAFF; DNA: TGCGCCAGCCGAAACGGGGCGGGCGGGAACACTGAAGCTTTCTTT
size: NA; D: NA; V: TRBV7-2; J: TRBJ1-5; CDR3: CASSPWAGEIQPQHF; DNA: TGTGCCAGCAGCCCCTGGGCGGGGGAGATTCAGCCCCAGCATTTT
size: few; D: NA; V: TRBV21-1; J: TRBJ1-2; CDR3: CASSRFERVNGGYTF; DNA: TGTGCCAGCAGCAGATTTGAGAGGGTAAACGGTGGCTACACCTTC
size: once; D: TRBD1; V: TRBV5-1; J: TRBJ1-3; CDR3: CASSPTPGQGGNTIYF; DNA: TGCGCCAGCAGCCCCACTCCGGGACAGGGGGGAAACACCATATATTTT
size: NA; D: NA; V: TRBV5-1; J: TRBJ1-4; CDR3: CASSSYREDEKLFF; DNA: TGCGCCAGCAGCTCTTACAGGGAGGATGAAAAACTGTTTTTT
size: NA; D: NA; V: TRBV15; J: TRBJ1-1; CDR3: CATSYGASRTEAFF; DNA: TGTGCCACCAGCTACGGGGCCTCTCGGACTGAAGCTTTCTTT
size: NA; D: NA; V: TRBV19; J: TRBJ1-4; CDR3: CASSSSNEKLFF; DNA: TGTGCCAGTAGTTCGTCCAATGAAAAACTGTTTTTT